A selection of T cell receptor beta chains follows, all from one sample in a study of shared T cell receptors in the human thymus. Sequenced by immunoSEQ multiplex PCR; TCRdb stores in-frame clones only, minus some. The sample records 700,000 or so clones, roughly 85% being singletons. These sequences were also reported in another study, on human thymus T cells.

Sequenced: thymocytes. Receptor source: a girl less than two years old with a congenital heart defect. Both conserved end residues are part of each CDR3. The D gene is left open where the match is weak. Size values are once, few and many counts, or a class for expanded clones, and some rows have none.

DNA: TGTGCCAGCGGCACAGGGGGGAAGGGCTACACCTTC; CDR3: CASGTGGKGYTF; J: TRBJ1-2; D: TRBD1; size: once; V: TRBV27
DNA: TGCGCCAGCGGGGGCTCTAGCGGGGGCACCTTCTACGAGCAGTACTTC; CDR3: CASGGSSGGTFYEQYF; J: TRBJ2-7; D: TRBD2; size: .; V: TRBV5-1
DNA: TGTGCCAGCAGCGTAGGTGGGGGGTTCGACTCTGGAAACACCATATATTTT; CDR3: CASSVGGGFDSGNTIYF; J: TRBJ1-3; D: .; size: .; V: TRBV9
DNA: TGTGCCAGCAGTTACTCCGGACAGGGGGCCGATCAGCCCCAGCATTTT; CDR3: CASSYSGQGADQPQHF; J: TRBJ1-5; D: TRBD1; size: few; V: TRBV6-6
DNA: TGTGCCACCAGCAGAGATTTGGGTGGAGGGTTCCGGTGGGTTCCTGAGCAGTTCTTC; CDR3: CATSRDLGGGFRWVPEQFF; J: TRBJ2-1; D: .; size: few; V: TRBV15
DNA: TGTGCCAGCAGTACAAGGGACAGACTCTATGGCTACACCTTC; CDR3: CASSTRDRLYGYTF; J: TRBJ1-2; D: TRBD1; size: .; V: TRBV28
DNA: TGTGCCAGCAGCTCACAGGTCGCTACCTACGAGCAGTACTTC; CDR3: CASSSQVATYEQYF; J: TRBJ2-7; D: .; size: .; V: TRBV21-1
DNA: TGTGCCAGCAGCTCCGTGGGCCTGGGGCAGTTACATGGCTACACCTTC; CDR3: CASSSVGLGQLHGYTF; J: TRBJ1-2; D: .; size: .; V: TRBV11-2
DNA: TGCGCCAGCAGTGATACAGGGTTCCCGCGGGCTGAAGCTTTCTTT; CDR3: CASSDTGFPRAEAFF; J: TRBJ1-1; D: .; size: .; V: TRBV10-1
DNA: TGTGCCAGCAGTTACGGAAGGGGTTTGAACGAGCAGTACTTC; CDR3: CASSYGRGLNEQYF; J: TRBJ2-7; D: .; size: .; V: TRBV6-5
DNA: TGCGCCAGCAGCTTACTCAGGACAGTACCCTACGAGCAGTACTTC; CDR3: CASSLLRTVPYEQYF; J: TRBJ2-7; D: .; size: .; V: TRBV5-1
DNA: TGCGCCAGTACATGGGGACTAGCGGACCTCACAGATACGCAGTATTTT; CDR3: CASTWGLADLTDTQYF; J: TRBJ2-3; D: TRBD2; size: .; V: TRBV4-1
DNA: TGTGCCAGCAGCCCCCCCAGCGGGAGGTACTACGAGCAGTACTTC; CDR3: CASSPPSGRYYEQYF; J: TRBJ2-7; D: TRBD2; size: .; V: TRBV6-1
DNA: TGTGCCATCAGTGCGGTAGCGTCTCAGGTCCCCCGAGTAGATACGCAGTATTTT; CDR3: CAISAVASQVPRVDTQYF; J: TRBJ2-3; D: .; size: .; V: TRBV10-3
DNA: TGTGCCACCAGCGTCCGGACAGGGGAGGGGGAGCTGTTTTTT; CDR3: CATSVRTGEGELFF; J: TRBJ2-2; D: TRBD1; size: .; V: TRBV15
DNA: TGTGCCAGCAGCGTTGGACAGGGGCCAAATTACGAGCAGTACTTC; CDR3: CASSVGQGPNYEQYF; J: TRBJ2-7; D: TRBD1; size: once; V: TRBV9
DNA: TGTGCCAGCAGTCGAACCGGGACAGGGAACAATCAGCCCCAGCATTTT; CDR3: CASSRTGTGNNQPQHF; J: TRBJ1-5; D: TRBD1; size: .; V: TRBV28
DNA: TGTGCCAGCATCGACAGCACTAATGAAAAACTGTTTTTT; CDR3: CASIDSTNEKLFF; J: TRBJ1-4; D: .; size: .; V: TRBV25-1
DNA: TGTGCCAGCAGCTTGCGATCCGGGACAGGGAAATTGGCTTTCTTT; CDR3: CASSLRSGTGKLAFF; J: TRBJ1-1; D: TRBD1; size: .; V: TRBV5-8
DNA: TGTGCCAGCAGCTTGGTCAGGCACTTATTAGATACGCAGTATTTT; CDR3: CASSLVRHLLDTQYF; J: TRBJ2-3; D: .; size: .; V: TRBV5-6
DNA: TGTGCCAGCCTACTGACAGGGGGGTATGGCTACACCTTC; CDR3: CASLLTGGYGYTF; J: TRBJ1-2; D: TRBD1; size: .; V: TRBV7-2
DNA: TGCGCCAGCAGCTTGCATAATCCCGGGACAGCTAGTGTGACCCAGTACTTC; CDR3: CASSLHNPGTASVTQYF; J: TRBJ2-5; D: TRBD1; size: .; V: TRBV5-1
DNA: TGTGCCAGCAGTTTCCGGACAGGGGGAGATGCAGATAGCAATCAGCCCCAGCATTTT; CDR3: CASSFRTGGDADSNQPQHF; J: TRBJ1-5; D: TRBD1; size: .; V: TRBV28
DNA: TGTGCCAGCAGTGAATACGCAGGAATTGCCGGCAATCAGCCCCAGCATTTT; CDR3: CASSEYAGIAGNQPQHF; J: TRBJ1-5; D: .; size: .; V: TRBV25-1
DNA: TGTGCCAGCAGTCCCCCTCGGACAGTCGCTAATGAAAAACTGTTTTTT; CDR3: CASSPPRTVANEKLFF; J: TRBJ1-4; D: .; size: .; V: TRBV28
DNA: TGTGCCAGCAGCTTCGGGACAGGCCCGGCTCAAATATATTTT; CDR3: CASSFGTGPAQIYF; J: TRBJ1-3; D: TRBD1; size: .; V: TRBV7-6
DNA: TGTGCCAGCAGTCACAGACAGGGATTAAACACCGGGGAGCTGTTTTTT; CDR3: CASSHRQGLNTGELFF; J: TRBJ2-2; D: TRBD1; size: .; V: TRBV27
DNA: TGTGCCAGCAAGTGGATGGGAGAAAATTCACCCCTCCACTTT; CDR3: CASKWMGENSPLHF; J: TRBJ1-6; D: .; size: once; V: TRBV27
DNA: TGCGCCAGCAGCCAAGCTTTACCCCCTAGACTAGTTGGGGGTGTATCCTACAATGAGCAGTTCTTC; CDR3: CASSQALPPRLVGGVSYNEQFF; J: TRBJ2-1; D: .; size: .; V: TRBV4-1